These 9 T cell receptor beta chains originate from one sample sequenced in a study of blood T cells in healthy people across ages. The authors ran a second PCR of about 7 to 11 cycles using a sample-barcoded 5' primer and a J-beta primer mix. MiXCR was run by TCRdb on the 5' RACE reads, yielding one entry per CDR3 protein. The sample consists of 1.5 million to 2 million distinct CDR3 sequences, just under 50% of them appearing once. The sequenced material came from blood. These receptors all come from a woman aged 40 to 50 in good health.

This clonotype was seen a handful of times. This rearrangement joins TRBV27 to TRBJ2-7; weak D call: TRBD2 (6 bases). The J call may be wrong; the DNA end is better matched by TRBJ2-5. This CDR3 spans 14 amino acids. Germline V CDR1 and CDR2: MNHEY, SMNVEV (reference sequence). CDR3 sequence (DNA): TGTGCCAGCAGCTGGGGAGGACTATGGGAGACCCAGTACTTC. Translation: CASSWGGLWETQYF.

This clonotype was counted between two and nine times. The chain's CDR3 is CAIGNRDTGANVLTF. As DNA, the CDR3 is TGTGCCATCGGAAACAGGGACACTGGGGCCAACGTCCTGACTTTC. The chain is built from TRBV10-3 and TRBJ2-6; D is possibly TRBD1 (6 bases). Trimming removed 8 bases from V and 2 bases from J, with 13 bases in between. The CDR3 covers 15 residues. Germline-derived CDR1 and CDR2 are ENHRY and SYGVKD.

This chain joins TRBV28 and TRBJ1-5, with 7 bases aligning to TRBD1. V gave up 11 bases and J gave up 6 bases; unmatched junction bases: 10. From germline, CDR1 is MDHEN and CDR2 SYDVKM. This CDR3 region has 13 residues. The CDR3 loop is CAGQGGTVQPQHF. The CDR3 region has the DNA TGTGCCGGGCAGGGGGGAACAGTTCAGCCCCAGCATTTT.

Notes on this clonotype: Sequence at one end of the junction differs from germline and may be a read error. The gene calls are TRBV6-6 and TRBJ1-2, with a weak D call TRBD1 (5 bases). The CDR3 is 13 amino acids. Germline V gives CDR1 MNHNY, CDR2 SVGAGI (reference sequence). In DNA form, the CDR3 reads TGTGCCACCAGTGGGGCCCAGAACTATGGCTACACCTTC. Its translation: CATSGAQNYGYTF.

The V gene is TRBV28, the J gene TRBJ2-5; 9 nucleotides line up with TRBD1. Per the germline V gene, CDR1 is MDHEN and CDR2 is SYDVKM. The ends lost 7 bases at V and 11 bases at J; junction bases unmatched: 11. The CDR3 is 13 amino acids. The CDR3 reads CASIDRGRNEQYF. The CDR3 region has the DNA TGTGCCAGCATCGACAGGGGGAGAAATGAGCAGTACTTC.

The V and J genes are TRBV20-1 and TRBJ2-4; 13 bases agree with TRBD2. The CDR3 loop spans 16 amino acids. V shed 0 bases and J 8 bases; nucleotides not matched to a gene: 7. CDR1 DFQATT and CDR2 SNEGSKA come from the germline V gene (reference sequence). For the CDR3, the DNA is TGCAGTGCTAGAGAACTAGCGGGGGGGCCGGGAGACATTCAGTACTTC. Translating gives CSARELAGGPGDIQYF.

The V and J genes are TRBV15 and TRBJ1-5, with TRBD1 identical over 8 bases. The ends lost 5 bases at V and 4 bases at J; junction bases unmatched: 7. Germline-derived CDR1 and CDR2 are LNHNV and YYDKDF (reference sequence). The CDR3 extends over 15 amino acids. CDR3 residues: CATSVTRGLNQPQHF. Here the CDR3 DNA reads TGTGCCACCAGCGTAACCAGGGGGCTAAATCAGCCCCAGCATTTT.

This clonotype appeared once. The chain couples TRBV4-3 to TRBJ1-6; D remains ambiguous. Trimming took 2 bases from V and 7 from J, leaving 18 bases between them. CDR1 is LGHNA, CDR2 YSLEER, per germline. CDR3 size: 17 residues. The chain's CDR3 is CASSQRGRSGENSPLHF. The CDR3 nucleotides are TGCGCCAGCAGCCAACGTGGTCGGAGTGGAGAGAATTCACCCCTCCACTTT.

This clonotype was counted once. The DNA of the CDR3 is TGCGCCAGCAGCCAAAAGGCTGGGGGCTCAGCCTACAATGAGCAGTTCTTC. It codes for CASSQKAGGSAYNEQFF. This sequence joins TRBV4-3 and TRBJ2-1; tentative D call: TRBD1 (6 bases). The germline CDR1 and CDR2 sequences are LGHNA and YSLEER. The CDR3 loop spans 17 amino acids. Trimming cost V 2 bases and J 2 bases, with 16 bases left between them.